Sequencing of this T cell receptor (beta chain) was carried out in a study of graft-versus-host responses after intestinal transplantation. Overall study context: For around three years after anti-thymocyte globulin induction, all recipients took tacrolimus and steroids.

The method was immunoSEQ multiplex PCR; TCRdb's version includes in-frame clones alone and lacks a portion of them. The data show about 90,000 clones, with 85% to 95% seen just once and less than 1.5% held by the top ten. Concerning this clone itself: The antigen is unknown.

Study-level findings and limits: GvH clones were identified in recipient marrow, with some first appearing in ileum or blood.

This CDR3 spans 14 amino acids. Trimming stripped 3 bases from V and 7 bases from J, with 12 bases between. Germline-derived CDR1 and CDR2 are PRHDT and FYEKMQ (reference sequence). The chain recombines TRBV13 with TRBJ2-2, with D unresolved. The clonotype originates from a human donor who was the organ donor for an intestinal transplant. Sequencing was performed on unstimulated CD8+ T cells sorted from spleen or lymph node cells, taken before transplant. CDR3 coding DNA: TGTGCCAGCAGCTTCGGCAGGAAGAACGGGGAGCTGTTTTTT. This codes for CASSFGRKNGELFF.